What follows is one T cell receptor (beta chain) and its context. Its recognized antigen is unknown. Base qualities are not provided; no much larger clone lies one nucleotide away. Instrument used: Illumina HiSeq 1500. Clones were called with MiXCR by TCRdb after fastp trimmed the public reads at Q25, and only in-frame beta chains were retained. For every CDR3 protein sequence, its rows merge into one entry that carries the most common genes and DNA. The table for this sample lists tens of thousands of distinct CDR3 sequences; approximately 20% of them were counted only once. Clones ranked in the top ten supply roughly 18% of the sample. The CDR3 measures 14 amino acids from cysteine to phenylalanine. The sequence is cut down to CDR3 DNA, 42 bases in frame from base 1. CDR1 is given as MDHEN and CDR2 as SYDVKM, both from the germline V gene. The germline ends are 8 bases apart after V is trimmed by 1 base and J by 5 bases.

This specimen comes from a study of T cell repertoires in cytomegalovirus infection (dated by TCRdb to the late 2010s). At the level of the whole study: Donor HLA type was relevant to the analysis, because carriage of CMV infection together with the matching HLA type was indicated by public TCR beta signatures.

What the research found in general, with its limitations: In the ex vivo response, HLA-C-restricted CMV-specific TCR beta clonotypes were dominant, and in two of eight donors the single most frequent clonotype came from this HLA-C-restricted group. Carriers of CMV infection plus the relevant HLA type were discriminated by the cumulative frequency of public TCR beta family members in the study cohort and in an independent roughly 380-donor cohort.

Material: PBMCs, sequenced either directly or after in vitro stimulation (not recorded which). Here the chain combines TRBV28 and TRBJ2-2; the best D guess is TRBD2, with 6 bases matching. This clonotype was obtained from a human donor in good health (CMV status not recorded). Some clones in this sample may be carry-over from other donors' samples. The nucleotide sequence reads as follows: TGTGCCAGCAGTTTATATGGGAGGACCGGGGAGCTGTTTTTT. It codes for CASSLYGRTGELFF.